This TCR beta chain was profiled in a study of T cell responses to AZD1222 COVID-19 vaccine. Profiled with immunoSEQ multiplex PCR; TCRdb holds only in-frame clones, not every one. The table lists about 54,000 clones, 75% to 90% of them singletons. Germline loops: CDR1 LGHDT, CDR2 YNNKEL (reference sequence). This CDR3 has 13 residues. J was trimmed by 4 bases and V by 4 bases; bases with no gene match: 3. Whole-study results and caveats: The donor group comprised mostly white British people and more females; the analysis possibly underestimated clonal diversity. At 160-218 and 743-854, vaccine-associated CD4 TCRs were dominant, and they spanned spike.

As concerns this clone: Its antigen is as yet unknown.

This specimen consisted of peripheral blood, obtained 28 days after the second AZD1222 dose. The chain links TRBV3-1 (or the pseudogene TRBV3-2) to TRBJ1-2; TRBD1 aligns across 7 bases. The TCR sequence derives from an adult who received the AZD1222 COVID-19 vaccine. Here the CDR3 reads CASSPRDSYGYTF. The CDR3 nucleotides are TGTGCCAGCAGCCCCCGGGACAGCTATGGCTACACCTTC.